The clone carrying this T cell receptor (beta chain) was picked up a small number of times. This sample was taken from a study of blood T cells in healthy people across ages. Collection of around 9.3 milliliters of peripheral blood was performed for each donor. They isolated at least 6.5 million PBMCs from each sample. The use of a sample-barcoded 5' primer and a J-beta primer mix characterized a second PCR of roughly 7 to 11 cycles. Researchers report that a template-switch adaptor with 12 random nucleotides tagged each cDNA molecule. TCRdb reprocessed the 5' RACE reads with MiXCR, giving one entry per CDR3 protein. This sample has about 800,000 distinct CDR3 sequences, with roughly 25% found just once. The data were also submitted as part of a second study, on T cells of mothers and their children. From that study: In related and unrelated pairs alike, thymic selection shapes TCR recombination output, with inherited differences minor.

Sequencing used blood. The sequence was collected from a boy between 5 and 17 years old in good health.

Written as DNA, the CDR3 is TGTGCCACCAGTGAACCTAGCGGGAGTAGCGCAGATACGCAGTATTTT. It yields the protein CATSEPSGSSADTQYF. J is TRBJ2-3 and V is TRBV24-1; 10 nucleotides line up with TRBD2. Germline V gene sequence: CDR1 KGHDR, CDR2 SFDVKD. The CDR3 loop spans 16 amino acids. The V and J ends lost 4 bases and 4 bases, in that order; junction bases with no gene match: 7.